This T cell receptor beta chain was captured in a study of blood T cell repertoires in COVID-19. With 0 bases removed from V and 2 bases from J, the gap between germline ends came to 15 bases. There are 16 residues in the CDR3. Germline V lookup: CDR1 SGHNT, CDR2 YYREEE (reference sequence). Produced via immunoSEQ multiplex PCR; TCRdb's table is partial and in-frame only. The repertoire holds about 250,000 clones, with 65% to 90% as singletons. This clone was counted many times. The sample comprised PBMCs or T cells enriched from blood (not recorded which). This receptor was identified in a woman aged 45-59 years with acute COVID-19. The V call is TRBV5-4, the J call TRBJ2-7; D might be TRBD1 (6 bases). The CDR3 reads CASSLDPRGYTYEQYF. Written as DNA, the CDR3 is TGTGCCAGCAGCTTGGACCCCAGGGGCTACACCTACGAGCAGTACTTC.